One T cell receptor beta chain is described in this entry. A much larger clone lies one base from this, so it may be a read error. CDR3 size: 16 residues. The germline CDR1 and CDR2 sequences are MNHNY and SVGAGI (reference sequence). This entry comes from a study of molecular identifiers for immune sequencing clone quantification. TCRdb ran MiXCR on the PCR reads and lists one entry per CDR3 protein. The table has under 600,000 distinct CDR3 sequences, roughly 26% seen once; the top ten hold around 0.8%. The sequenced sample was naive CD8+ T cells from blood, with Jurkat cell RNA spiked in. Subset defined: FACS-sorted CD8+CD4-CCR7+CD45RA+ naive T cells. The TCR originated in a human donor in good health. Some libraries in this study had Jurkat cell RNA spiked in. The V call is TRBV6-6, the J call TRBJ2-3; TRBD2 might be the D (6 bases). The CDR3 is CASSDRADTSTHTQYF. CDR3 coding DNA: TGTGCCAGCAGTGACAGAGCGGACACTAGCACACATACGCAGTATTTT.